This T cell receptor (beta chain) originates from a study of T-cell reconstitution after alpha-beta-depleted transplantation in children. V lost 2 bases to trimming and J lost 4 bases, with 22 bases between them. CDR3 length: 18 residues. Germline V CDR1 and CDR2: SGHAT, FQNNGV. Concerning this clonotype: The antigen is not known.

Study-level results: There were some patients whose high TCRbeta diversity at day 60 came from surviving recipient T cells and thymic progenitors. It was reported that alpha-beta T cells came from several hundred expanded graft clones (about two months after transplant). Newly generated T cells supplied most T-cell counts and diversity one year post-transplant.

Unique molecular identifiers were incorporated into the prepared TCRbeta library. TCRdb called the PCR reads again in MiXCR, with one record for every CDR3 protein. This sample yields about 200,000 distinct CDR3 sequences, of which 6.6% are seen a single time; about 5.5% belongs to the top ten. This clonotype was sampled from a boy aged 2 to 9 with acute lymphoblastic leukemia, due to receive a stem cell transplant. Sequencing used PBMCs, obtained before TCRalphabeta/CD19-depleted stem cell transplant. The chain is built from TRBV11-2 and TRBJ2-3; a possible D gene is TRBD2 (5 bases). CDR3 region: CASSLWSRGAPPADTQYF. CDR3 sequence (DNA): TGTGCCAGCAGCTTATGGAGTCGGGGAGCGCCCCCCGCAGATACGCAGTATTTT.